This TCR beta chain was identified during a study of a mutant IDH1 vaccine in newly diagnosed glioma (dated by TCRdb to about 2021). For the wider study: Vaccination began 4-6 weeks after radiotherapy alone, or alongside temozolomide cycles in the chemotherapy-containing groups. The approximately 32 treated patients were about 60% male and 37.5% female, with a mean age of approximately 40 years. Prior to enrollment, standard therapy consisting of radiotherapy alone, temozolomide alone, or radiochemotherapy with temozolomide had been administered to patients, with the combination being received by most patients. Visit V12 was the week-35 safety follow-up and visit V13 was the week-47 end of study. Six visits were used for peripheral blood collection: V03 (baseline), V05, V07, V10, V12 and V13. For exploratory analyses, approximately 23 treated patients had longitudinal TCRB deep sequencing done wherever samples were available.

Paper-wide results and their limitations: Immune responses induced by the vaccine were seen in over 80% of patients across multiple MHC alleles. PBMC samples for TCRB deep sequencing were selected based on availability. No apparent relationship was observed between pseudoprogression and alterations in the top peripheral T cell clonotypes detected by TCRB sequencing. According to the authors, sample limitations meant that analyses of patient blood samples could not be reproduced.

The library was prepared using the immunoSEQ multiplex PCR assay. Rearranged TCR beta chain sequences were amplified using the hsTCRB Kit according to the manufacturer's protocol. An Illumina MiSeq was used to sequence the TCRB libraries. The paper's processing steps were these. The kit vendor's proprietary platform handled demultiplexing, trimming and gene mapping. The immuneACCESS repertoire file appears here via TCRdb, limited to in-frame rearrangements. These files lack a portion of the clones; in checked studies, under half of the deficit traces to unresolved V genes, and the cause of the others is not known. V and J calls and clone size are as listed in that table; D and trimming were resolved from the DNA. The sample includes about 27,000 clones, with roughly 82% observed a single time. The leading ten clones occupy 6% to 9.5% of the sample. Turning to this clone: Its antigen target is currently unknown. Base-call qualities are not available, and no considerably larger clone is one nucleotide away.

The germline V gene yields MNHNS for CDR1 and SASEGT for CDR2. V is cut back by 5 bases and J by 6 bases, with 3 bases in the junction unmatched. The CDR3 spans 12 residues, from the cysteine through the phenylalanine. The kept DNA is CDR3 alone, 36 bases in frame from the first base. Interpreted using the paper, the time point label stands for: week 35, safety follow-up. Each vaccine dose was 300 ug of a 20-mer mutant IDH1 peptide in Montanide, given subcutaneously with topical imiquimod. Across visits V03 through V10, patients got a total of eight vaccinations, given in weeks 1, 3, 5, 7, 11, 15, 19 and 23. Newly diagnosed WHO grade 3 or 4 IDH1-mutant astrocytomas showing loss of nuclear ATRX were present in the donors. The samples were drawn from NOA16, a multicentre, single-arm, open-label phase I trial in Germany that tested a mutant IDH1 peptide vaccine in humans for the first time. Genomic DNA for TCRB sequencing was extracted from EDTA blood using the DNeasy Blood and Tissue Kit.

This clonotype was sampled from a man between 50 and 59 years old with glioma. The source was PBMCs, collected from a glioma patient whose treatment included an IDH1 peptide vaccine. Recombination linked TRBV6-1 to TRBJ1-2; 7 central nucleotides agree with TRBD1. This receptor has the CDR3 CASSSDRDGYTF. DNA sequence: TGTGCCAGCAGTTCAGACAGGGATGGCTACACCTTC.